Below, 28 T cell receptor beta chains from the same sample are listed, as sequenced in a study of blood T cell repertoires in COVID-19 (dated by TCRdb to the early 2020s). The method behind the library was the immunoSEQ multiplex PCR assay. Sourced from immuneACCESS, this table was stored by TCRdb with only in-frame sequences that have V and J called. A share of the clones is absent; for the studies checked, an unresolved V gene accounts for under half, and the remainder has no known explanation. Here the sample has around 260,000 clones; about nine tenths occur a single time. Clones ranked in the top ten supply roughly 9.8% of the sample. The sequenced sample was peripheral blood. These receptors were taken from a man aged 40-50 years who had recovered from COVID-19.

This sequence joins TRBV7-9 and TRBJ2-1; a possible D gene is TRBD1 (6 bases). CDR1 and CDR2 (germline): SEHNR, FQNEAQ (reference sequence). The length of the CDR3 is 14 residues. Trimming stripped 5 bases from V and 12 bases from J, with 20 bases between. CDR3 region: CASSPTKGQRGQFF. The DNA for the CDR3 is TGTGCCAGCAGCCCCACAAAGGGACAAAGGGGGCAGTTCTTC.

The chain uses TRBV5-5 and TRBJ1-3; no clear D gene. V lost 5 bases and J 0 bases, leaving 15 bases between the germline ends. CDR1 is SGHKS, CDR2 YYEKEE, per germline (reference sequence). The CDR3 consists of 16 residues. The CDR3 coding sequence is TGTGCCAGCAGATTCGAGGGCGCTAGCTCTGGAAACACCATATATTTT. Its translation is CASRFEGASSGNTIYF.

The chain uses TRBV2 and TRBJ1-3; no clear D gene. The V end was cut by 4 bases, the J end by 0 bases, with 7 bases between. The CDR3 contains 14 residues. From germline, CDR1 is SNHLY and CDR2 FYNNEI. CDR3 sequence reads: CASSAVPSGNTIYF. CDR3 nucleotides: TGTGCCAGCAGTGCAGTACCCTCTGGAAACACCATATATTTT.

The gene calls are TRBV7-2 and TRBJ2-7; 10 bases match TRBD2. The length of the CDR3 is 16 residues. CDR1 and CDR2 from the germline V gene are SGHTA and FQGNSA. Unmatched junction bases numbered 6, after V lost 1 base and J lost 3 bases. The CDR3 sequence is CASSLGLAGAGYEQYF. Here the CDR3 DNA reads TGTGCCAGCAGCTTAGGTCTAGCGGGGGCGGGCTACGAGCAGTACTTC.

The chain has TRBV7-2 and TRBJ1-5; TRBD1 agrees at 10 bases. After removal of 6 bases from V and 4 bases from J, the junction contained 9 bases not matched to a gene. From germline, CDR1 is SGHTA and CDR2 FQGNSA. This CDR3 has 16 amino acids. CDR3 bases: TGTGCCAGCAGTCAAAACATGGGACAGGGGAATCAGCCCCAGCATTTT. Translating it yields CASSQNMGQGNQPQHF.

V usage is TRBV14 and J usage is TRBJ2-1; TRBD2 aligns across 12 bases. The V segment lost 1 base and the J segment 6 bases; nucleotides outside the gene matches: 4. The CDR3 is 16 residues long. CDR1 SGHDN and CDR2 FVKESK come from the germline V gene. In DNA, the CDR3 is TGTGCCAGCAGCCAAGTACCACTAGCGGGAGGCAATGAGCAGTTCTTC. Protein sequence: CASSQVPLAGGNEQFF.

The count of this clone is one. The chain uses TRBV19 and TRBJ2-1; 15 positions agree with TRBD2. Germline CDR1 reads LNHDA; CDR2 reads SQIVND (reference sequence). The CDR3 consists of 14 residues. V trimming: 5 bases; J trimming: 8 bases; junction bases outside the gene matches: 1. This chain's CDR3 is CASSGLAGGDEQFF. The CDR3, as DNA: TGTGCCAGTAGTGGACTAGCGGGGGGGGATGAGCAGTTCTTC.

This clone turned up a few times. The rearrangement uses TRBV6-5 and TRBJ1-1, with TRBD1 as a possible D gene (6 bases). From germline, CDR1 is MNHEY and CDR2 SVGAGI. V lost 7 bases to trimming and J lost 1 base, with 13 bases between them. The CDR3 runs to 14 residues. DNA for the CDR3: TGTGCCAGCAAGCTGGGACACCAGAACACTGAAGCTTTCTTT. Protein sequence: CASKLGHQNTEAFF.

The rearrangement joins TRBV9 to TRBJ2-7, with 11 bases fitting TRBD1. Germline assignment: CDR1 SGDLS and CDR2 YYNGEE. The CDR3 is 15 residues long. J was trimmed by 3 bases and V by 0 bases; bases with no gene match: 2. CDR3 in DNA: TGTGCCAGCAGCGTAGGGACAGGGGGCTTCTACGAGCAGTACTTC. Amino acid sequence: CASSVGTGGFYEQYF.

The V and J genes are TRBV6-2 or TRBV6-3 and TRBJ2-7; 12 positions match TRBD2. This CDR3 region has 17 residues. Per the germline V gene, CDR1 is MNHEY and CDR2 is SVGEGT. V lost 3 bases and J lost 7; bases outside the gene matches: 13. This CDR3 reads CASSYSPRLAGEREQYF. The CDR3 bases are TGTGCCAGCAGTTATTCTCCTAGACTAGCGGGAGAGAGAGAGCAGTACTTC.

V is TRBV18 and J is TRBJ2-4; D may be TRBD2 (6 bases). V dropped 2 bases and J dropped 7 bases, with 15 bases sitting between them. Germline CDR1 is KGHSH and CDR2 is LQKENI. CDR3 length equals 15 residues. This CDR3 reads CASSPGTSAVNIQYF. The CDR3 DNA follows: TGTGCCAGCTCACCAGGGACTTCCGCCGTCAACATTCAGTACTTC.

The chain couples TRBV6-2 or TRBV6-3 to TRBJ1-5; the D gene is possibly TRBD1 (5 bases). Germline V gene lookup returns CDR1 MNHEY and CDR2 SVGEGT. The CDR3 totals 14 residues. The V end was cut by 6 bases, the J end by 2 bases, with 11 bases between. The CDR3 sequence is CASSRDSRNQPQHF. The CDR3, as DNA: TGTGCCAGCAGCCGCGACAGCCGCAATCAGCCCCAGCATTTT.

V is TRBV11-1 and J is TRBJ2-1; D possibly corresponds to TRBD1 (5 bases). The CDR3 loop spans 14 amino acids. Germline V gene data show CDR1 as SGHAT and CDR2 as FQDESV (reference sequence). The germline V and J ends were trimmed by 7 bases and 8 bases, with 18 bases remaining between them. The chain's CDR3 is CASTITLQAYEQFF. The DNA of the CDR3 is TGTGCCAGCACCATAACATTACAGGCTTATGAGCAGTTCTTC.

This chain links TRBV7-9 with TRBJ1-1; 10 bases are shared with TRBD1. This CDR3 comprises 13 residues. The junction had 3 bases not matched to a gene; V was cut back by 6 bases and J by 5 bases. CDR1 and CDR2 (germline): SEHNR, FQNEAQ (reference sequence). CDR3 sequence (DNA): TGTGCCAGCAGGGACAGGGGGAGGACTGAAGCTTTCTTT. Residues: CASRDRGRTEAFF.

V and J are TRBV6-5 and TRBJ2-7, with 7 bases identical to TRBD1. Germline values: CDR1 MNHEY, CDR2 SVGAGI. The V and J ends lost 4 bases and 2 bases, in that order; junction bases with no gene match: 5. This CDR3 spans 14 amino acids. The CDR3 bases are TGTGCCAGCAGTTGGGACAGTGGACCCTACGAGCAGTACTTC. Residues: CASSWDSGPYEQYF.

V gene TRBV19 combines with J gene TRBJ2-5, with TRBD2 matching 7 bases. The length of the CDR3 is 14 residues. V lost 3 bases and J lost 5; bases outside the gene matches: 6. Germline CDR1 and CDR2: LNHDA and SQIVND (reference sequence). The DNA for the CDR3 is TGTGCCAGTAGTATCCTACTAGCGAAGGAGACCCAGTACTTC. Translation: CASSILLAKETQYF.

The chain couples TRBV11-2 to TRBJ2-2; 12 bases are a match to TRBD2. Trimming took 5 bases from V and 6 from J; bases not matched to a gene: 4. In germline, CDR1 is SGHAT, CDR2 FQNNGV. The CDR3 loop spans 15 amino acids. CDR3 DNA: TGTGCCAGCAGCCATCTAGCGGGGGGGGCCGGGGAGCTGTTTTTT. This codes for CASSHLAGGAGELFF.

The chain recombines TRBV4-1 with TRBJ2-4; 11 positions match TRBD2. The J segment lost 0 bases and the V segment lost 4 bases, leaving 2 bases of the junction unmatched. Germline values: CDR1 MGHRA, CDR2 YSYEKL. This CDR3 has 16 amino acids. This CDR3 reads CASSPGLAAAKNIQYF. CDR3 bases: TGCGCCAGCAGCCCGGGACTAGCGGCAGCCAAAAACATTCAGTACTTC.

This CDR3 reads CASSSGQGGSQYF. In DNA form, the CDR3 reads TGTGCCAGCAGCTCAGGACAGGGGGGCTCGCAGTACTTC. The V and J genes are TRBV7-2 and TRBJ2-7, with 10 bases identical to TRBD1. The CDR3 totals 13 residues. The germline V gene encodes CDR1 SGHTA and CDR2 FQGNSA. Trimming cost V 4 bases and J 9 bases; bases outside gene matches: 6.

The chain combines TRBV30 with TRBJ2-1; 7 positions match TRBD2. This CDR3 has 13 amino acids. Germline V gene lookup returns CDR1 GTSNPN and CDR2 SVGIG (reference sequence). Trimming cost V 3 bases and J 5 bases; bases outside gene matches: 4. This CDR3 reads CAWRKRGDNEQFF. CDR3 DNA sequence: TGTGCCTGGAGGAAGCGGGGCGACAATGAGCAGTTCTTC.

V is TRBV2 and J is TRBJ2-1; 8 bases agree with TRBD1. V shed 5 bases, J shed 0 bases, and the junction held 3 bases outside the gene matches. Germline loops: CDR1 SNHLY, CDR2 FYNNEI. The CDR3 loop spans 15 amino acids. As DNA, the CDR3 is TGTGCCAGCAGTACCGACAGGGGCTCCTACAATGAGCAGTTCTTC. It yields the protein CASSTDRGSYNEQFF. Complete variable domain (other parts from reference TRBV2 and TRBJ2-1): EPEVTQTPSHQVTQMGQEVILRCVPISNHLYFYWYRQILGQKVEFLVSFYNNEISEKSEIFDDQFSVERPDGSNFTLKIRSTKLEDSAMYFCASSTDRGSYNEQFFGPGTRLTVL.

J is TRBJ2-3 and V is TRBV7-6, with D possibly matching TRBD1 (5 bases). Germline V gives CDR1 SGHVS, CDR2 FNYEAQ. The germline V and J ends were trimmed by 1 base and 2 bases, with 10 bases remaining between them. This CDR3 region has 15 residues. The CDR3 bases are TGTGCCAGCAGCTTAGAGGGGCAGTTCACAGATACGCAGTATTTT. It is translated as CASSLEGQFTDTQYF.

The rearrangement uses TRBV19 and TRBJ1-1, with TRBD1 matching over 10 bases. V was pared by 6 bases and J by 11 bases, with 12 bases of the junction left unmatched. CDR1 and CDR2 from the germline V gene are LNHDA and SQIVND (reference sequence). CDR3 size: 14 residues. CDR3 sequence reads: CASRSGTGAFYAFF. The CDR3 DNA reads as TGTGCCAGTAGGTCTGGGACAGGGGCGTTCTATGCTTTCTTT.

The chain links TRBV7-2 to TRBJ2-1, with a possible D match to TRBD2 (5 bases). The CDR3 loop spans 14 amino acids. Trimming took off 3 bases at V and 0 bases at J, with 6 bases between the two ends. The germline CDR1 and CDR2 sequences are SGHTA and FQGNSA. DNA of the CDR3: TGTGCCAGCAGCTTCAGCGGCTCCTACAATGAGCAGTTCTTC. Translating gives CASSFSGSYNEQFF.

V gene TRBV9 combines with J gene TRBJ2-4, with 9 bases that match TRBD2. Losses at the gene ends were 0 bases for V and 5 bases for J; bases not matched to a gene: 6. CDR1 is SGDLS, CDR2 YYNGEE, per germline. The length of the CDR3 is 16 residues. CDR3 DNA sequence: TGTGCCAGCAGCGTAGCCCCAGCGGGGGGCGAAAACATTCAGTACTTC. This codes for CASSVAPAGGENIQYF.

The gene calls are TRBV7-2 and TRBJ2-3; 7 bases line up with TRBD2. This CDR3 spans 17 amino acids. The J segment lost 3 bases and the V segment lost 1 base, leaving 10 bases of the junction unmatched. The V gene's germline CDR1 is SGHTA and CDR2 FQGNSA. The CDR3, as DNA: TGTGCCAGCAGCTTAGATGGGGGGGGAGATTTAACAGATACGCAGTATTTT. This codes for CASSLDGGGDLTDTQYF.

This clone was detected once. CDR3 nucleotide sequence: TGTGCCAGCAGCTTAGCGAGGGTAGCGGGGGGCAGCTCCTACAATGAGCAGTTCTTC. Its translation: CASSLARVAGGSSYNEQFF. The chain carries TRBV7-8 and TRBJ2-1; 10 nucleotides align to TRBD2. Germline V gives CDR1 SGHVS, CDR2 FQNEAQ. The CDR3 length is 19 residues. Trimming took 0 bases from V and 0 from J; bases not matched to a gene: 8.

The genes are TRBV19 and TRBJ1-2; no clear D. Germline CDR1 is LNHDA and CDR2 is SQIVND (reference sequence). This CDR3 contains 15 residues. Trimming left V 9 bases short and J 0 bases short, with 17 bases between. The CDR3 DNA follows: TGTGCCAGCATTACATGGACGGGGACTAACTATGGCTACACCTTC. The encoded protein is CASITWTGTNYGYTF.